This TCR beta chain was sequenced for a study of blood T cells in healthy people across ages. Study-wide results and limits: It was the long-lived donors that had more naive CD4+ cells and higher diversity than aged donors. Diversity was estimated from one million T cells, and these estimates were considered underestimates.

With regard to this clonotype: What it binds is not known.

The V and J ends lost 4 bases and 1 base respectively, with 16 bases between them. Germline CDR1 reads MNHEY; CDR2 reads SVGAGI. This CDR3 region has 16 residues. A second PCR of about 7 to 12 cycles used a sample-barcoded 5' primer and a J-beta primer mix. TCRdb used MiXCR to reprocess the 5' RACE reads, holding one entry per CDR3 protein. There are under 2,000,000 distinct CDR3 sequences in the sample; roughly 52% occur only once, and roughly 2.1% lies in the top ten. Sample: blood. The receptor comes from a woman between 35 and 50 years old in good health. This rearrangement joins TRBV6-5 to TRBJ1-1; a possible D gene is TRBD1 (6 bases). Here the CDR3 reads CASSSSRRGENTEAFF. The DNA for the CDR3 is TGTGCCAGCAGTTCCTCCCGGAGGGGGGAGAACACTGAAGCTTTCTTT.